This T cell receptor (beta chain) was sequenced during a study of blood T cell repertoires in COVID-19. Study at large: The cDNA or gDNA used as material had been derived from T cells, B-cell-depleted T cells, or PBMCs.

Cohort assignment relied on participant-reported clinical history. This CDR3 is 13 amino acids long. The germline V gene encodes CDR1 SGHAT and CDR2 FQNNGV. Sequenced by immunoSEQ multiplex PCR; TCRdb stores in-frame clones only, minus some. The repertoire holds around 450,000 clones, with roughly 87% as singletons. Note on this clone: One end of the junction does not line up with germline, which may come from a read error.

The sample was PBMCs or T cells enriched from blood (not recorded which). The origin of this receptor is a woman aged 18-29 years with acute COVID-19. The rearrangement links TRBV11-2 to TRBJ2-7, with D maybe TRBD2 (7 bases). The CDR3 loop is CASRISGDYEQYF. The DNA for the CDR3 is TGTGCCAGCAGGATCTCAGGGGACTACGAGCAGTATTTC.